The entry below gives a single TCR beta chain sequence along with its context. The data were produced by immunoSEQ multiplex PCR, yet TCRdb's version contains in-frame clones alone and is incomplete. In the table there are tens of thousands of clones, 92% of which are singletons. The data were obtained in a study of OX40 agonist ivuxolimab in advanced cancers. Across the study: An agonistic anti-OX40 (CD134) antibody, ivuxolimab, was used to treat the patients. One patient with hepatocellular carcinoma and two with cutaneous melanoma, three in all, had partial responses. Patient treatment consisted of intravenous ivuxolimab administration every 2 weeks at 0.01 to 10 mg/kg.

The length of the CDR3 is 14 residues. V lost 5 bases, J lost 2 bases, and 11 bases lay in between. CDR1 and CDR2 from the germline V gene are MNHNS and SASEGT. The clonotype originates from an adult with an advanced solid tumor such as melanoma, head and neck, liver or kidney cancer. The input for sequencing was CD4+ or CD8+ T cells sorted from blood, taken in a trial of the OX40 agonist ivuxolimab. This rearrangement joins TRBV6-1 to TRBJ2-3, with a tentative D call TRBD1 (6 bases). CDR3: CASSRGGITDTQYF. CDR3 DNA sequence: TGTGCCAGCAGTCGAGGGGGTATCACAGATACGCAGTATTTT.